The 11 T cell receptor beta chains below come from one sample, sequenced in a study of CD8 T cells in Susac syndrome. Random-hexamer reverse transcription was applied to roughly 0.45 to 1 ug RNA. TCRdb used MiXCR to reprocess the immunoSEQ multiplex PCR reads, holding one entry per CDR3 protein. This table holds some 180,000 distinct CDR3 sequences, around 94% found once. The sequenced sample was CD4+ T cells from PBMCs. The receptors were gathered from a human donor with Susac syndrome.

This clonotype was picked up one time. J is TRBJ2-1 and V is TRBV15; a weak D match, TRBD2 (5 bases). The V and J ends lost 1 base and 5 bases respectively, with 12 bases between them. This CDR3 contains 15 residues. Germline-derived CDR1 and CDR2 are LNHNV and YYDKDF (reference sequence). This chain's CDR3 is CATSRVRAANNEQFF. CDR3 coding DNA: TGTGCCACCAGCAGAGTCAGAGCGGCGAACAATGAGCAGTTCTTC.

This chain links TRBV20-1 with TRBJ2-7, with D possibly TRBD1 on 6 matching bases. The CDR3 spans 15 residues. V gave up 6 bases and J gave up 4 bases, with 22 bases separating them. The germline gives CDR1 DFQATT, CDR2 SNEGSKA (reference sequence). The CDR3 DNA is TGCAGTGCCATAAATCGCCGGGACAAAGGGTACGAGCAGTACTTC. Amino acids: CSAINRRDKGYEQYF.

The chain employs TRBV5-1 and TRBJ1-1, with 8 bases matching TRBD1. CDR3 size: 14 residues. Looked up from germline, CDR1 is SGHRS and CDR2 is YFSETQ. V trimming: 5 bases; J trimming: 4 bases; junction bases outside the gene matches: 7. The DNA of the CDR3 is TGCGCCAGCAGGCGCGTAACAGGGGGCACTGAAGCTTTCTTT. This translates into CASRRVTGGTEAFF.

The chain uses TRBV20-1 and TRBJ2-1; 8 nucleotides line up with TRBD2. V lost 5 bases and J lost 7; bases outside the gene matches: 13. CDR1 DFQATT and CDR2 SNEGSKA come from the germline V gene (reference sequence). The CDR3 is made up of 15 amino acids. CDR3 in amino acids: CSAPLGSGSYNEQFF. CDR3 bases: TGCAGTGCTCCCTTAGGGAGCGGGAGTTATAATGAGCAGTTCTTC.

The chain carries TRBV30 and TRBJ1-1, with D unresolved. Germline CDR1 reads GTSNPN; CDR2 reads SVGIG (reference sequence). There are 14 residues in the CDR3. Between the trimmed V and J ends, which lost 2 bases and 5 bases, there was a span of 15 bases. CDR3 residues: CAWSKGRTGTEAFF. In nucleotides, the CDR3 is TGTGCCTGGAGTAAAGGCAGGACCGGGACTGAAGCTTTCTTT.

J is TRBJ1-1 and V is TRBV20-1; D remains unclear. With 6 bases removed from V and 6 bases from J, the gap between germline ends came to 20 bases. CDR1 DFQATT and CDR2 SNEGSKA come from the germline V gene (reference sequence). The CDR3 is 14 residues long. Here the CDR3 reads CSAIGVVKSAEAFF. The CDR3 DNA sequence: TGCAGTGCCATCGGGGTGGTCAAGAGTGCTGAAGCTTTCTTT.

The V gene is TRBV3-1, the J gene TRBJ2-7; TRBD2 agrees at 9 bases. This CDR3 comprises 18 residues. V shed 1 base, J shed 3 bases, and the junction held 13 bases outside the gene matches. The germline V gene encodes CDR1 LGHDT and CDR2 YNNKEL (reference sequence). CDR3 sequence (DNA): TGTGCCAGCAGCCAAGGAATTGGGGCTAGCGGGACAGACTACGAGCAGTACTTC. The encoded protein is CASSQGIGASGTDYEQYF.

The CDR3 sequence is CAWDPSGSFGDTQYF. DNA for the CDR3: TGTGCCTGGGACCCTAGCGGGAGTTTTGGAGATACGCAGTATTTT. V is TRBV30 and J is TRBJ2-3; TRBD2 matches 10 bases. The V and J ends lost 5 bases and 5 bases, in that order; junction bases with no gene match: 10. In germline, CDR1 is GTSNPN, CDR2 SVGIG (reference sequence). The CDR3 sequence is 15 residues long.

The chain uses TRBV30 and TRBJ1-1; D is perhaps TRBD1 (5 bases). Trimming cost V 8 bases and J 0 bases, with 13 bases left between them. The length of the CDR3 is 13 residues. Per germline, CDR1 GTSNPN and CDR2 SVGIG (reference sequence). CDR3 coding DNA: TGTGCCCGCAGATGGGGCCTGAACACTGAAGCTTTCTTT. Translation gives CARRWGLNTEAFF.

The chain couples TRBV7-6 to TRBJ1-4; the D is unclear. Trimming took 1 base from V and 0 from J, leaving 9 bases between them. CDR1 and CDR2 from the germline V gene are SGHVS and FNYEAQ. The CDR3 totals 16 residues. Here the CDR3 reads CASSLEAAATNEKLFF. CDR3 sequence (DNA): TGTGCCAGCAGCTTAGAGGCAGCCGCAACTAATGAAAAACTGTTTTTT.

CDR3 in DNA: TGTGCCATCAGTGGCGGGACAGGGGTAGGCTACGAGCAGTACTTC. This translates into CAISGGTGVGYEQYF. The chain carries TRBV10-3 and TRBJ2-7; TRBD1 matches 10 bases. Germline CDR1 ENHRY, CDR2 SYGVKD. This CDR3 is 15 amino acids long. V was pared by 4 bases and J by 3 bases, with 6 bases of the junction left unmatched.